This T cell receptor beta chain was recovered during a study of T cell responses to AZD1222 COVID-19 vaccine. Study-wide results and limits: Seropositivity was recorded at baseline in only 6 or 7 AZD1222 recipients. Vaccination with two AZD1222 doses was followed by a rise in Spike-specific TCR breadth and depth. The peak T cell response came first, and repertoires were sampled only after it.

Only in-frame clones appear in the TCRdb table, and some are missing; sequencing was by immunoSEQ multiplex PCR. The top ten clones hold 25% to 35% of a sample with tens of thousands of clones, roughly 87% of them seen once. Regarding this clone: Its antigen is not known.

Researchers grouped second doses given at about 4 or about 12 weeks into one pool. CDR3 length: 11 amino acids. Deletions cut 6 bases from V and 4 bases from J, with 5 bases between. Germline CDR1 SGHVS, CDR2 FNYEAQ. This material consisted of peripheral blood, taken 28 days after the second AZD1222 dose. This sequence joins TRBV7-6 and TRBJ2-3; no clear D gene. The clonotype was recovered from an adult who received the AZD1222 COVID-19 vaccine. CDR3 sequence: CASSRPDTQYF. The CDR3 DNA reads as TGTGCCAGCAGTAGGCCAGATACGCAGTATTTT.